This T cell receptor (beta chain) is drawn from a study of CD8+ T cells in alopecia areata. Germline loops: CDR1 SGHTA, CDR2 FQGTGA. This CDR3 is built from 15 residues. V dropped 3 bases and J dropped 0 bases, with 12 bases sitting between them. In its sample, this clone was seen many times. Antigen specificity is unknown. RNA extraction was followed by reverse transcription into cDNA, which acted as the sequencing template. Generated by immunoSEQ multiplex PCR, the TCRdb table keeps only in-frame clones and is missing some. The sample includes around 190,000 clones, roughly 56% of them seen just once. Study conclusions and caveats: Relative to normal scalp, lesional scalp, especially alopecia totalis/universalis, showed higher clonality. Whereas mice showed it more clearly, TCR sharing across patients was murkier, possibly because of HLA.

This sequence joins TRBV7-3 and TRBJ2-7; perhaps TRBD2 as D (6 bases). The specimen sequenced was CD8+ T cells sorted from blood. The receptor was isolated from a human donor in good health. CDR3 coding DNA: TGTGCCAGCAGCTTTGGCGCGGGGAGCTCCTACGAGCAGTACTTC. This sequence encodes CASSFGAGSSYEQYF.